This TCR beta chain originates from a study of blood T cells in healthy people across ages. Looking at the study overall: Researchers report that template switching captured about one barcoded beta molecule per two T cells.

General observations from the study: One million T cells yielded diversity estimates that were considered underestimates. Donor CMV status was unknown, possibly confounding expanded clonotype changes.

A note on this clonotype: The antigen is not known.

The V end lost 1 base, the J end lost 0 bases, and 10 bases lay between the germline ends. The CDR3 is 17 residues long. Germline values: CDR1 SGHTA, CDR2 FQGNSA. A second PCR of about 7 to 12 cycles used a sample-barcoded 5' primer and a J-beta primer mix. TCRdb reprocessed the 5' RACE reads with MiXCR, giving one entry per CDR3 protein. The table lists about 1.6 million distinct CDR3 sequences, approximately 32% of them singletons, with approximately 10% in the top ten. The chain links TRBV7-2 to TRBJ2-6, with D perhaps matching TRBD2 (5 bases). The TCR was taken from a woman in her thirties in good health. The sequencing input was blood. The CDR3 region is CASSLGTGYSGANVLTF. The CDR3 coding sequence is TGTGCCAGCAGCTTAGGAACGGGGTACTCTGGGGCCAACGTCCTGACTTTC.